One and the same sample provided the 24 T cell receptor beta chains below, sequenced in a study of T cells in Graves' hyperthyroidism and ophthalmopathy. Amplified regions were TCR beta CDR3 sequences from RNA transcripts. The primer set for the first-round RT-PCR of the TCR CDR3 was HTBI. TCRdb re-called the multiplex PCR reads through MiXCR, storing one row per CDR3 protein. The repertoire holds some 400,000 distinct CDR3 sequences, with roughly 14% as singletons. Sequencing was done on a sample of blood. The receptor set was obtained from a woman in her sixties or seventies with Graves' hyperthyroidism.

This chain connects TRBV6-1 to TRBJ2-2, with 8 positions matching TRBD2. This CDR3 region has 15 residues. The ends lost 5 bases at V and 6 bases at J; junction bases unmatched: 8. Germline values: CDR1 MNHNS, CDR2 SASEGT. Written as DNA, the CDR3 is TGTGCCAGCAGTAAAAGCGGGAGTTCTCCCGGGGAGCTGTTTTTT. It specifies CASSKSGSSPGELFF.

This clonotype was observed at least ten times. The J gene is TRBJ1-6, the V gene TRBV20-1, with D maybe TRBD1 (5 bases). V was pared by 1 base and J by 5 bases, with 15 bases between. Germline CDR1 and CDR2: DFQATT and SNEGSKA (reference sequence). The CDR3 extends over 16 amino acids. The CDR3 sequence is CSARAAGGWNNSPLHF. The DNA of the CDR3 is TGCAGTGCTAGAGCCGCCGGGGGTTGGAATAATTCACCCCTCCACTTT.

Ten or more counts support this clonotype. Here the CDR3 reads CSAETGALYEQYF. Written as DNA, the CDR3 is TGCAGTGCCGAGACAGGGGCACTCTACGAGCAGTACTTC. This chain joins TRBV20-1 and TRBJ2-7; 8 positions match TRBD1. V was pared by 6 bases and J by 3 bases, with 7 bases of the junction left unmatched. Germline-derived CDR1 and CDR2 are DFQATT and SNEGSKA (reference sequence). The length of the CDR3 is 13 residues.

This clonotype was seen at least ten times. The chain has TRBV11-3 and TRBJ1-1; D is ambiguous. The CDR3 runs to 11 residues. Between the trimmed V and J ends, which lost 1 base and 6 bases, there was a span of 3 bases. The germline gives CDR1 SGHNT, CDR2 YENEEA. Here the CDR3 reads CASSLVAEAFF. CDR3 bases: TGTGCCAGCAGCTTAGTTGCTGAAGCTTTCTTT.

In this sample, this clonotype turned up many times. The gene calls are TRBV5-1 and TRBJ2-1, with unresolved D. The V gene lost 4 bases and the J gene lost 5 bases, with 16 bases spanning the gap. CDR3 length: 15 residues. CDR1 and CDR2 (germline): SGHRS, YFSETQ. CDR3 in amino acids: CASSPDPVLDNEQFF. The CDR3 DNA is TGCGCCAGCAGCCCCGACCCCGTTTTGGACAATGAGCAGTTCTTC.

This clonotype was found many times. The chain has TRBV6-1 and TRBJ2-1, with 9 positions matching TRBD2. The J segment lost 7 bases and the V segment lost 5 bases, leaving 9 bases of the junction unmatched. Germline V gene sequence: CDR1 MNHNS, CDR2 SASEGT. This CDR3 is 15 amino acids long. CDR3 bases: TGTGCCAGCAGTCCGCCCGGACTAGCGACGAATGAGCAGTTCTTC. This codes for CASSPPGLATNEQFF.

This clonotype was seen repeatedly, ten times or more. The CDR3 region has the DNA TGTGCCAGCAGCTCGCTAGCGGCCCAAGAGACCCAGTACTTC. It is translated as CASSSLAAQETQYF. The rearrangement uses TRBV7-2 and TRBJ2-5; 7 bases fit TRBD2. J lost 1 base, V lost 4 bases, and 3 bases had no gene match. Germline V gives CDR1 SGHTA, CDR2 FQGNSA. The CDR3 loop spans 14 amino acids.

This clonotype has ten or more counts. The chain employs TRBV28 and TRBJ2-7; D might be TRBD2 (6 bases). Trimming took off 5 bases at V and 7 bases at J, with 12 bases between the two ends. The CDR3 spans 12 residues. Germline-derived CDR1 and CDR2 are MDHEN and SYDVKM. The CDR3 reads CASSLAAGEQYF. In nucleotides, the CDR3 is TGTGCCAGCAGTCTCGCGGCGGGGGAGCAGTACTTC.

This chain joins TRBV18 and TRBJ2-1; 11 bases line up with TRBD2. The CDR3 is 17 amino acids. Germline loops: CDR1 KGHSH, CDR2 LQKENI. V shed 1 base and J 5 bases; nucleotides not matched to a gene: 7. The CDR3 loop is CASSPRPTSGRDNEQFF. CDR3 nucleotide sequence: TGTGCCAGCTCACCACGGCCTACTAGCGGGAGAGACAATGAGCAGTTCTTC.

This clonotype appeared many times. The V gene is TRBV5-1, the J gene TRBJ2-3, with 11 bases aligning to TRBD2. Looked up from germline, CDR1 is SGHRS and CDR2 is YFSETQ. V lost 0 bases to trimming and J lost 4 bases; unmatched junction nucleotides: 10. The CDR3 loop spans 18 amino acids. CDR3 protein: CASSLAVAGGPVADTQYF. As DNA, the CDR3 is TGCGCCAGCAGCTTGGCCGTAGCGGGAGGGCCAGTGGCAGATACGCAGTATTTT.

The rearrangement uses TRBV6-1 and TRBJ2-7; TRBD2 is a possible D gene (7 bases). Trimming shortened V by 10 bases and J by 8 bases, and 24 bases separated the two germline ends. This CDR3 has 14 amino acids. CDR1 is MNHNS and CDR2 is SASEGT in the germline V gene. CDR3 in DNA: TGTGCCATCAACCTGGGAGGGGGTGGATACAAGCAGTACTTC. Amino acids: CAINLGGGGYKQYF.

The chain uses TRBV5-6 and TRBJ2-7; perhaps TRBD2 as D (7 bases). Germline CDR1 is SGHDT and CDR2 is YYEEEE. Trimming took off 0 bases at V and 4 bases at J, with 23 bases between the two ends. This CDR3 has 18 amino acids. Here the CDR3 DNA reads TGTGCCAGCAGCTTGGACAGGGCCCAACCGGGACTACAATACGAGCAGTACTTC. It yields the protein CASSLDRAQPGLQYEQYF.

The sample holds many counts of this clonotype. V gene TRBV30 combines with J gene TRBJ2-1, with 10 positions matching TRBD1. After removal of 1 base from V and 7 bases from J, the junction contained 4 bases not matched to a gene. The CDR3 totals 14 residues. The V gene's germline CDR1 is GTSNPN and CDR2 SVGIG (reference sequence). The CDR3 region has the DNA TGTGCCTGGAGTGCGGGACAGGGGAAGAATGAGCAGTTCTTC. This gives the protein CAWSAGQGKNEQFF.

The J gene is TRBJ2-7, the V gene TRBV7-2, with 7 bases identical to TRBD2. Looked up from germline, CDR1 is SGHTA and CDR2 is FQGNSA. The ends lost 6 bases at V and 3 bases at J; junction bases unmatched: 8. The CDR3 is 14 amino acids. CDR3 coding DNA: TGTGCCAGCAGTCGGGACTACCTAAACTACGAGCAGTACTTC. Protein: CASSRDYLNYEQYF.

This clonotype has at least ten counts. The chain has TRBV3-1 and TRBJ2-7, with TRBD2 identical over 8 bases. There are 16 residues in the CDR3. Germline CDR1 LGHDT, CDR2 YNNKEL (reference sequence). V shed 5 bases, J shed 2 bases, and the junction held 11 bases outside the gene matches. The CDR3 protein is CASSGFGGTSTYEQYF. The CDR3 DNA is TGTGCCAGCAGCGGGTTCGGCGGGACTAGTACCTACGAGCAGTACTTC.

This clonotype was seen ten or more times. The chain is built from TRBV5-1 and TRBJ2-3, with TRBD2 as a possible D gene (5 bases). The length of the CDR3 is 15 residues. Looked up from germline, CDR1 is SGHRS and CDR2 is YFSETQ. Trimming removed 3 bases at V and 9 bases at J, with 20 bases between. The DNA for the CDR3 is TGCGCCAGCAGCTCCGTCGGTCCGGAGGTCGCGACGCAGTATTTT. Translated, it gives CASSSVGPEVATQYF.

This clonotype was observed many times. The rearrangement joins TRBV7-9 to TRBJ2-6, with TRBD1 matching over 9 bases. The CDR3 runs 16 residues. V was pared by 5 bases and J by 3 bases, with 5 bases of the junction left unmatched. Looked up from germline, CDR1 is SEHNR and CDR2 is FQNEAQ (reference sequence). This CDR3 reads CASSGQGQDGANVLTF. CDR3 nucleotides: TGTGCCAGCAGCGGACAGGGGCAAGATGGGGCCAACGTCCTGACTTTC.

This clonotype was counted many times. The chain joins TRBV28 to TRBJ2-7; the match to TRBD1 covers 9 bases. Germline trimming cut 2 bases from V and 1 base from J; bases unmatched to any gene: 3. CDR1 and CDR2 (germline): MDHEN, SYDVKM. The CDR3 has 15 amino acids. The CDR3 spells CASSLPGTGSYEQYF. Here the CDR3 DNA reads TGTGCCAGCAGTTTACCCGGGACAGGGTCCTACGAGCAGTACTTC.

This clonotype was seen at least ten times. The gene calls are TRBV24-1 and TRBJ2-3; 7 positions match TRBD2. V shed 9 bases and J 2 bases; nucleotides not matched to a gene: 19. This CDR3 spans 18 amino acids. The germline CDR1 and CDR2 sequences are KGHDR and SFDVKD. In nucleotides, the CDR3 is TGTGCCACCCTCGAGGGTGGCGGGAGCACTACCGTCACAGATACGCAGTATTTT. Encoded protein: CATLEGGGSTTVTDTQYF.

As for this clonotype: At one end the junction does not follow the germline gene, possibly because of a read error. The chain couples TRBV27 to TRBJ2-1; 9 positions agree with TRBD1. This CDR3 has 14 residues. The germline V gene encodes CDR1 MNHEY and CDR2 SMNVEV (reference sequence). The CDR3 sequence: CANSNRGRSFEQFF. The CDR3 region has the DNA TGTGCCAACAGTAACAGGGGGCGATCCTTTGAGCAGTTCTTC.

This clonotype has a handful of counts. The CDR3 loop reads CASRGSQNTGELFF. CDR3 bases: TGTGCCAGCCGAGGTTCCCAGAACACCGGGGAGCTGTTTTTT. The chain uses TRBV6-1 and TRBJ2-2; no firm D call. With 8 bases removed from V and 1 base from J, the gap between germline ends came to 11 bases. The germline CDR1 and CDR2 sequences are MNHNS and SASEGT. The CDR3 sequence is 14 residues long.

The gene calls are TRBV6-1 and TRBJ2-1, with 11 bases that match TRBD1. Germline V lookup: CDR1 MNHNS, CDR2 SASEGT. The V and J ends lost 6 bases and 9 bases, in that order; junction bases with no gene match: 10. The CDR3 covers 15 residues. The CDR3 sequence is CASRPTGTGGGEQFF. The CDR3 DNA reads TGTGCCAGCAGACCTACCGGGACAGGGGGGGGTGAGCAGTTCTTC.

Many counts were recorded for this clonotype. The CDR3 DNA is TGTGCCTGGAGGGGACGGGCCCAAGAGACCCAGTACTTC. This gives the protein CAWRGRAQETQYF. The V gene is TRBV30, the J gene TRBJ2-5; possibly TRBD1 or TRBD2 for D (5 bases each). Germline assignment: CDR1 GTSNPN and CDR2 SVGIG (reference sequence). The germline V and J ends were trimmed by 3 bases and 1 base, with 9 bases remaining between them. CDR3 length: 13 residues.

This clonotype showed up just a few times. V usage is TRBV5-6 and J usage is TRBJ1-2; D remains ambiguous. The CDR3 runs to 15 residues. The V end was cut by 4 bases, the J end by 7 bases, with 20 bases between. Germline V gene sequence: CDR1 SGHDT, CDR2 YYEEEE. CDR3 sequence reads: CASSQDRREVFGYTF. The CDR3 DNA reads TGTGCCAGCAGCCAAGACCGGCGGGAGGTTTTTGGCTACACCTTC.